This T cell receptor (beta chain) was documented in a study of blood T cell repertoires in COVID-19. About the research overall: Acute and convalescent COVID-19 samples came from the United States, Italy and Spain. From T cells, B-cell-depleted T cells, or PBMCs came the material, which was cDNA or gDNA.

Data came from immunoSEQ multiplex PCR; TCRdb stores just in-frame clones and leaves some out. The sample carries 20,000 or so clones, 75% to 90% recorded once. CDR1 and CDR2 (germline): SGDLS, YYNGEE. CDR3 length: 15 amino acids. The V gene end was trimmed by 9 bases and the J gene end by 3 bases; junction bases not matched to a gene: 14. J is TRBJ2-7 and V is TRBV9; TRBD2 aligns across 8 bases. The sample was peripheral blood. The source of this sequence is a human donor with acute or convalescent COVID-19. The donor label of this sample is uncertain. The DNA for the CDR3 is TGTGCCAACCGCCCGGGGGGGAAATCTAACTACGAGCAGTACTTC. It yields the protein CANRPGGKSNYEQYF.